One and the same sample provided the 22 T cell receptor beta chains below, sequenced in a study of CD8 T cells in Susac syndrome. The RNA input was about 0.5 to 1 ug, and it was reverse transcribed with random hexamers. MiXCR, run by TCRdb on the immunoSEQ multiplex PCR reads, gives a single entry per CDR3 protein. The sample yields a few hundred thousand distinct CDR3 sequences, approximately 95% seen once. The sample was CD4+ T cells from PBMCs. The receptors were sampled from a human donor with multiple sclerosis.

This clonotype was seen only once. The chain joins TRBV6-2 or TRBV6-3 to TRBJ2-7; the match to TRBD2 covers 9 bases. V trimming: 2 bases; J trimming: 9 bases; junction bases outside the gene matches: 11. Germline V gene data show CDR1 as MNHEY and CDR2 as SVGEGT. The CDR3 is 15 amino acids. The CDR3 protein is CASSYTAGGPAAQYF. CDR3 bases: TGTGCCAGCAGTTACACAGCGGGAGGCCCGGCGGCGCAGTACTTC.

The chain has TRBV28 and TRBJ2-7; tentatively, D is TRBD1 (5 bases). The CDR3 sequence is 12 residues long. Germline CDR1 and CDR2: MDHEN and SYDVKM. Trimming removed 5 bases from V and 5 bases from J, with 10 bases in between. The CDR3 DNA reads TGTGCCAGCAGTCCCGTCAGGGACGAGCAGTACTTC. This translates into CASSPVRDEQYF. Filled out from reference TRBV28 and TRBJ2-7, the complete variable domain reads DVKVTQSSRYLVKRTGEKVFLECVQDMDHENMFWYRQDPGLGLRLIYFSYDVKMKEKGDIPEGYSVSREKKERFSLILESASTNQTSMYLCASSPVRDEQYFGPGTRLTVT.

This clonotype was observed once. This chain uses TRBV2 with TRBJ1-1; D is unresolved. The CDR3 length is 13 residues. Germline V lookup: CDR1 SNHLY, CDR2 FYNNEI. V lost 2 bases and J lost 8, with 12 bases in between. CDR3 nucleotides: TGTGCCAGCAGTGAAACGGTCTTAGGGGAAGCTTTCTTT. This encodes CASSETVLGEAFF.

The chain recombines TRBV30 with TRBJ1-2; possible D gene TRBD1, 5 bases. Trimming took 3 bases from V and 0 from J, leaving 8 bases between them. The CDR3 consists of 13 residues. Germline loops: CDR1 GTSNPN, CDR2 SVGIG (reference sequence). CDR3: CAWRRQSNYGYTF. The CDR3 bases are TGTGCCTGGAGAAGACAGTCTAACTATGGCTACACCTTC. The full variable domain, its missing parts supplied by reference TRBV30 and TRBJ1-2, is SQTIHQWPATLVQPVGSPLSLECTVEGTSNPNLYWYRQAAGRGLQLLFYSVGIGQISSEVPQNLSASRPQDRQFILSSKKLLLSDSGFYLCAWRRQSNYGYTFGSGTRLTVV.

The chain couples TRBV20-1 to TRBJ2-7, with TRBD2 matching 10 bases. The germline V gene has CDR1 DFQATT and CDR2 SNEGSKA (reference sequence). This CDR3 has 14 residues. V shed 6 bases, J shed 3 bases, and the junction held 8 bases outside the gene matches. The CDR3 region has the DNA TGCAGTGCCAGGAGCGGGAGGGGAAACTACGAGCAGTACTTC. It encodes CSARSGRGNYEQYF.

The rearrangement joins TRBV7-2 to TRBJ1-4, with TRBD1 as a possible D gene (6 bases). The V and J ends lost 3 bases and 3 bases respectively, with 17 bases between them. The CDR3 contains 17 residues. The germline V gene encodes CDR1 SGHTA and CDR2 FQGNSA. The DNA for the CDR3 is TGTGCCAGCAGCTTGGCGACAGGTCTCCGCGCTAATGAAAAACTGTTTTTT. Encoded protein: CASSLATGLRANEKLFF.

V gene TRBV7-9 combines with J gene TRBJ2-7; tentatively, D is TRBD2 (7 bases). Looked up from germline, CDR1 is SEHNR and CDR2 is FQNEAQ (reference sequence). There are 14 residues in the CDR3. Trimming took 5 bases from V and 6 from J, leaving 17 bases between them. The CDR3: CASSPDSGTAEQYF. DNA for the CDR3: TGTGCCAGCAGCCCGGACAGCGGGACTGCCGAGCAGTACTTC.

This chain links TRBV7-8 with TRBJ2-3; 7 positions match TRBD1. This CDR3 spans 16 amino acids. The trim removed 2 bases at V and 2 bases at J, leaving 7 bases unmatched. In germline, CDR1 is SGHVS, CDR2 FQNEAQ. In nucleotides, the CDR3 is TGTGCCAGCAGCTTACGGGACAGACGAAACACAGATACGCAGTATTTT. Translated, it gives CASSLRDRRNTDTQYF. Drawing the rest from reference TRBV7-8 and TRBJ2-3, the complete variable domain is GAGVSQSPRYKVAKRGQDVALRCDPISGHVSLFWYQQALGQGPEFLTYFQNEAQLDKSGLPSDRFFAERPEGSVSTLKIQRTQQEDSAVYLCASSLRDRRNTDTQYFGPGTRLTVL.

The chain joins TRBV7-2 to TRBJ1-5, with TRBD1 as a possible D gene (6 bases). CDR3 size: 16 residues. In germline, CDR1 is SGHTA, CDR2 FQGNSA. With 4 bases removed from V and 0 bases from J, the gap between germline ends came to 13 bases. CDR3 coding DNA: TGTGCCAGCAGCTCAGGGACAAGCCCTAGCAATCAGCCCCAGCATTTT. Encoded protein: CASSSGTSPSNQPQHF.

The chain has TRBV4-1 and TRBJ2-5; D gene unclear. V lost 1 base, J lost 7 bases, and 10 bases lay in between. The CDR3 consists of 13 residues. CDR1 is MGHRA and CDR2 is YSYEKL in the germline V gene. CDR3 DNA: TGCGCCAGCAGCCAAGTCTCTCGGGCGACCCAGTACTTC. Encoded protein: CASSQVSRATQYF.

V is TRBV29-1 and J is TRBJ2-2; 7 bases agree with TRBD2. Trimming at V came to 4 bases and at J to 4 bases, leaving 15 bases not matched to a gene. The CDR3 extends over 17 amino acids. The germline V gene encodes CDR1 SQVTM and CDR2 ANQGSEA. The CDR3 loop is CSVGVRGRSPSTGELFF. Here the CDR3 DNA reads TGCAGCGTTGGGGTTCGCGGGAGAAGCCCTAGCACCGGGGAGCTGTTTTTT.

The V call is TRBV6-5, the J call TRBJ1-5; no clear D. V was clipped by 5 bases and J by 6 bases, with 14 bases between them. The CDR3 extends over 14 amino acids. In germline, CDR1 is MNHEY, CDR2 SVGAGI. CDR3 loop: CASSLWSRGQPQHF. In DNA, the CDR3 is TGTGCCAGCAGTCTTTGGAGTCGGGGTCAGCCCCAGCATTTT.

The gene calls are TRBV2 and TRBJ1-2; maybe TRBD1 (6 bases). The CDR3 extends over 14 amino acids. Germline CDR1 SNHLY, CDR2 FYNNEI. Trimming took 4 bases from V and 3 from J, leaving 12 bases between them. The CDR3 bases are TGTGCCAGCAGTGTGGTAGCAGGGGACTATGGCTACACCTTC. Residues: CASSVVAGDYGYTF.

This CDR3 is CASSTDWLRGTQYF. CDR3 in DNA: TGTGCCAGCAGTACCGACTGGCTGCGGGGGACGCAGTATTTT. This chain uses TRBV6-5 with TRBJ2-3; 7 bases line up with TRBD2. This CDR3 has 14 amino acids. The germline V gene encodes CDR1 MNHEY and CDR2 SVGAGI. The J segment lost 9 bases and the V segment lost 5 bases, leaving 11 bases of the junction unmatched.

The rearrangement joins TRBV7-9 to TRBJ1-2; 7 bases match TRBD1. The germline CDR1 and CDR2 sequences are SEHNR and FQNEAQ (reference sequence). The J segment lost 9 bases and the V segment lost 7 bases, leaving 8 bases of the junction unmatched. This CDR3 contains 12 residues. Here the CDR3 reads CASNSRDSSYTF. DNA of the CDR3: TGTGCCAGCAACTCAAGGGACAGCAGCTACACCTTC. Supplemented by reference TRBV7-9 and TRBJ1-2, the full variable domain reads DTGVSQNPRHKITKRGQNVTFRCDPISEHNRLYWYRQTLGQGPEFLTYFQNEAQLEKSRLLSDRFSAERPKGSFSTLEIQRTEQGDSAMYLCASNSRDSSYTFGSGTRLTVV.

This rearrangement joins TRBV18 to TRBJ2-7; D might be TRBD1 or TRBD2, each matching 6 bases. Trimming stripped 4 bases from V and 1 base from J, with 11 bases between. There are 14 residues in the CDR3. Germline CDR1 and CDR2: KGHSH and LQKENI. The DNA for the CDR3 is TGTGCCAGCTCACGCGGGGACACATCCTACGAGCAGTACTTC. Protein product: CASSRGDTSYEQYF.

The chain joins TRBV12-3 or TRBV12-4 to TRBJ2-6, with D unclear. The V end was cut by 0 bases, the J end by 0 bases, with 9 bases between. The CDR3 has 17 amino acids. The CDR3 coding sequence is TGTGCCAGCAGTTTAGCAGGAGTTTCCTCTGGGGCCAACGTCCTGACTTTC. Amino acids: CASSLAGVSSGANVLTF.

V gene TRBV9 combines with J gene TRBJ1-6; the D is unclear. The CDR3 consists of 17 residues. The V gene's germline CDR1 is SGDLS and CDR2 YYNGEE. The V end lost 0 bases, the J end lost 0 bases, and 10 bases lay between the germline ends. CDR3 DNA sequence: TGTGCCAGCAGCGTAGCCCCCTCCCGCTCCTATAATTCACCCCTCCACTTT. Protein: CASSVAPSRSYNSPLHF.

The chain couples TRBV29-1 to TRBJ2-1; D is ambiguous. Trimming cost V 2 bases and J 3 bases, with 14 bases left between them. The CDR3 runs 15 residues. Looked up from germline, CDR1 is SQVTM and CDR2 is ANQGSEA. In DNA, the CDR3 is TGCAGCGTTGAAATTTCGGTCAGAGTCTACAATGAGCAGTTCTTC. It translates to CSVEISVRVYNEQFF.

The CDR3 sequence is CASSGQGSQPQHF. CDR3 coding DNA: TGTGCCAGCAGTGGACAGGGAAGTCAGCCCCAGCATTTT. The rearrangement joins TRBV25-1 to TRBJ1-5, with 7 bases lining up with TRBD1. The CDR3 loop spans 13 amino acids. CDR1 and CDR2 from the germline V gene are MGHDK and SYGVNS. V lost 4 bases and J lost 6; bases outside the gene matches: 3.

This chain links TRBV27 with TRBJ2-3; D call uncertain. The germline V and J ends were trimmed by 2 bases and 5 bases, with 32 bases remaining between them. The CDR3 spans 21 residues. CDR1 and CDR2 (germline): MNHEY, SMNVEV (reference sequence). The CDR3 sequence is CASSLRYLGSIDKIYGDTQYF. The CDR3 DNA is TGTGCCAGCAGTTTACGGTATTTGGGGTCAATCGATAAGATCTACGGAGATACGCAGTATTTT.

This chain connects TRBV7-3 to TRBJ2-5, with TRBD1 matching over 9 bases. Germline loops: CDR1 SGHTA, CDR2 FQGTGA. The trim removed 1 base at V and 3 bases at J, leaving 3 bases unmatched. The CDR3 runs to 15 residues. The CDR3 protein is CASSLSGTGKETQYF. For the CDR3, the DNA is TGTGCCAGCAGCTTAAGTGGGACAGGGAAAGAGACCCAGTACTTC.